This T cell receptor beta chain is drawn from a study of CXCR3-negative and CXCR3-positive naive CD8 T cells. Broader study findings: For memory CD8+ cells diversity was much lower, but both naive subsets had comparably high diversity. PBMCs showed partially decreased CXCR3 expression after cryopreservation, and most assays used fresh PBMCs. Hydrophobicity was higher for TRB CDR3s found in CXCR3-positive naive cells than in CXCR3-negative naive cells. Naive subsets showed comparable surface CD5, and TCR interaction strength was also inferred from TRB CDR3 physicochemistry.

Libraries were UMI-labeled 5' RACE TRB cDNA. TCRdb reanalyzed the 5' RACE reads, giving one entry per CDR3 protein sequence and no DNA. The sample data list about 130,000 distinct CDR3 sequences. The CDR3 extends over 12 amino acids. As regards this clonotype: Antigen: not known.

The material sequenced was naive CXCR3+ CD8+ T cells from blood. Subset given: CD45RO-CCR7+CD27+CD95- naive CD8+ T cells expressing CXCR3 (TNR3+). The receptor's source is a human donor in good health. Some clones in this sample may be carry-over from other donors' samples. The chain carries TRBV12-3 or TRBV12-4 and TRBJ1-1; checking the TCRdb D call of TRBD1 is not possible without DNA. The CDR3 spells CASKQGSAEAFF.